The clone carrying this T cell receptor beta chain was counted ten times or more. The antigen is not known. Libraries used roughly 20,000 to 1,100,000 sorted naive CD8 T cells and 10%, 30% or 50% RNA input. The record originates from a study of molecular identifiers for immune sequencing clone quantification. Study details: Replicate RNA from approximately 20,000 or 100,000 naive CD8 T cells formed five aliquots; four were sequenced.

This CDR3 has 14 residues. V gave up 4 bases and J gave up 5 bases, with 14 bases separating them. Libraries of bulk TCR were made by previously described methods (with listed TCR primers). TCRdb passed the PCR reads through MiXCR, listing each CDR3 protein once. This sample has hundreds of thousands of distinct CDR3 sequences; 25% occur once, and the top ten carry 0.78%. Points from the study as a whole: Clones above 20 RNA copies contained over 99% of effector molecules and under 1% of naive molecules.

The chain has TRBV12-3 or TRBV12-4 and TRBJ1-1; no definite D call. The specimen was naive CD8+ T cells from blood, with Jurkat cell RNA spiked in. Regarding subset: FACS-sorted CD8+CD4-CCR7+CD45RA+ naive T cells. This clonotype originated in a human donor in good health. Some libraries in this study had Jurkat cell RNA spiked in. This CDR3 reads CASSSLLRVTEAFF. The DNA of the CDR3 is TGTGCCAGCAGTTCTCTTTTAAGGGTAACTGAAGCTTTCTTT.